The rows below give T cell receptor beta chains drawn from one sample of a study of blood T cell repertoires in COVID-19. The method was immunoSEQ multiplex PCR; TCRdb's version includes in-frame clones alone and lacks a portion of them. The sample has some 300,000 clones, approximately 89% seen once; the top ten hold approximately 7.2%. The sample comprised peripheral blood. The receptor source for this set is a woman aged 25 to 39 who had recovered from COVID-19. Each CDR3 is given with its conserved first and last residue. The D gene is left open where the match is weak. Clone size appears in some rows only: once, few, many, or a class for an expanded clone.

CDR3,DNA,J,D,size,V,length
CASGFSRTGAVGGYTF,TGTGCCAGCGGTTTCTCTCGGACAGGGGCTGTAGGGGGCTACACCTTC,TRBJ1-2,TRBD1,-,TRBV7-2,16
CASSVASIRHTGELFF,TGTGCCAGCAGCGTAGCCAGCATCAGACATACCGGGGAGCTGTTTTTT,TRBJ2-2,-,-,TRBV9,16
CASSSATGFSYEQYF,TGTGCCAGCAGCTCCGCGACAGGGTTCTCCTACGAGCAGTACTTC,TRBJ2-7,TRBD1,-,TRBV7-2,15
CASSPDSSGNTIYF,TGTGCCAGCAGCCCGGACAGCTCTGGAAACACCATATATTTT,TRBJ1-3,-,-,TRBV11-2,14
CASSRGKDEKLFF,TGTGCCAGCAGTAGGGGGAAGGATGAAAAACTGTTTTTT,TRBJ1-4,-,-,TRBV27,13
CASTVTPNTGELFF,TGTGCCAGTACAGTAACGCCAAACACCGGGGAGCTGTTTTTT,TRBJ2-2,-,-,TRBV2,14
CASSQEWWRGTEAFF,TGCGCCAGCAGCCAAGAATGGTGGCGGGGCACTGAAGCTTTCTTT,TRBJ1-1,-,-,TRBV4-1,15
CASSLELAGALEQFF,TGTGCCAGCAGCTTGGAACTAGCGGGGGCCCTAGAGCAGTTCTTC,TRBJ2-1,TRBD2,-,TRBV5-8,15
CASSLLANQETQYF,TGCGCCAGCAGCTTACTAGCTAACCAAGAGACCCAGTACTTC,TRBJ2-5,-,-,TRBV5-1,14
CASSLYNSPLHF,TGTGCCAGCAGCCTGTATAATTCACCCCTCCACTTT,TRBJ1-6,-,-,TRBV12-3/TRBV12-4,12
CASSNTEGNEQYF,TGTGCCAGCAGTAATACGGAGGGGAACGAGCAGTACTTC,TRBJ2-7,-,-,TRBV28,13
CASSLAGRGRRDTGELFF,TGCGCCAGCAGCTTGGCGGGCAGGGGGCGCAGGGACACCGGGGAGCTGTTTTTT,TRBJ2-2,TRBD1,-,TRBV5-1,18
CASRILAGANVLTF,TGTGCCAGCAGGATATTAGCTGGGGCCAACGTCCTGACTTTC,TRBJ2-6,-,once,TRBV27,14
CASSSRVSGNTIYF,TGTGCCAGCAGCTCGAGAGTGTCTGGAAACACCATATATTTT,TRBJ1-3,-,-,TRBV7-2,14
CASSPQGANTGELFF,TGTGCCAGCAGTCCACAGGGGGCAAACACCGGGGAGCTGTTTTTT,TRBJ2-2,TRBD1,-,TRBV6-5,15
CASSQPWQGDYGYTF,TGTGCCAGCAGCCAGCCGTGGCAGGGGGACTATGGCTACACCTTC,TRBJ1-2,TRBD1,once,TRBV4-2,15
CASSQEGRNTEAFF,TGCGCCAGCAGCCAAGAGGGGCGGAACACTGAAGCTTTCTTT,TRBJ1-1,-,few,TRBV4-3,14
CASSIRRGSQPQHF,TGTGCCAGTAGTATCAGAAGGGGGTCTCAGCCCCAGCATTTT,TRBJ1-5,-,-,TRBV19,14
CASSFHGVGNQPQHF,TGTGCCAGCAGTTTTCACGGGGTGGGCAATCAGCCCCAGCATTTT,TRBJ1-5,-,-,TRBV27,15
CASSRLAGEGYNEQFF,TGTGCCAGCTCACGACTAGCGGGGGAAGGATACAATGAGCAGTTCTTC,TRBJ2-1,TRBD2,-,TRBV18,16
CASSLALQGSTDTQYF,TGCGCCAGCAGCTTGGCTTTGCAGGGTAGCACAGATACGCAGTATTTT,TRBJ2-3,-,-,TRBV5-1,16
CASSSYSGTVNEKLFF,TGTGCCAGTAGTTCCTACTCCGGGACAGTTAATGAAAAACTGTTTTTT,TRBJ1-4,TRBD1,-,TRBV19,16
CASSLPGETQYF,TGCGCCAGCAGCTTACCAGGAGAGACCCAGTACTTC,TRBJ2-5,-,-,TRBV5-1,12
CASSPTGVITDTQYF,TGTGCCAGCAGCCCCACCGGGGTTATCACAGATACGCAGTATTTT,TRBJ2-3,-,-,TRBV7-6,15
CASRTSGVYNEQFF,TGTGCCAGCAGGACTAGCGGGGTGTACAATGAGCAGTTCTTC,TRBJ2-1,TRBD2,-,TRBV2,14
CATSDFASGGHRQETQYF,TGTGCCACCAGTGATTTCGCTAGCGGGGGCCACCGCCAGGAGACCCAGTACTTC,TRBJ2-5,TRBD2,-,TRBV24-1,18
CASSTPGVREAFF,TGTGCCAGCAGCACTCCAGGGGTTAGGGAAGCTTTCTTT,TRBJ1-1,-,-,TRBV5-4,13
CASSLDGGWTGLNSPLHF,TGTGCCAGCAGCTTAGATGGTGGGTGGACAGGACTTAATTCACCCCTCCACTTT,TRBJ1-6,TRBD1,-,TRBV11-2,18
CATSRPSGGYNEQFF,TGTGCCACCAGCAGGCCTAGCGGGGGGTACAATGAGCAGTTCTTC,TRBJ2-1,TRBD2,-,TRBV15,15
CASSLSPGGGGYGYTF,TGTGCCAGCAGTTTATCACCGGGGGGGGGTGGCTATGGCTACACCTTC,TRBJ1-2,-,-,TRBV28,16
CASSPSGTDTQYF,TGTGCCAGCTCACCGAGCGGCACAGATACGCAGTATTTT,TRBJ2-3,-,-,TRBV18,13
CASSKGTWTGDSGNTIYF,TGTGCCAGCAGCAAAGGCACTTGGACAGGAGATTCTGGAAACACCATATATTTT,TRBJ1-3,-,few,TRBV21-1,18
CASLGGAGNEQFF,TGTGCCAGTCTCGGGGGGGCCGGCAATGAGCAGTTCTTC,TRBJ2-1,TRBD2,-,TRBV19,13
CASSQDVTDYEQYF,TGTGCCAGCAGCCAAGATGTGACAGACTACGAGCAGTACTTC,TRBJ2-7,-,-,TRBV4-2,14
CASRSGSLSISYNSPLHF,TGCGCCAGCAGGTCCGGGTCCCTATCTATCTCCTATAATTCACCCCTCCACTTT,TRBJ1-6,-,-,TRBV5-1,18
CASSLGSTEETQYF,TGCGCCAGCAGCTTGGGGTCTACGGAAGAGACCCAGTACTTC,TRBJ2-5,-,-,TRBV5-1,14
CASSLYPEVDYEQYF,TGTGCCAGCAGTTTATATCCGGAGGTGGACTACGAGCAGTACTTC,TRBJ2-7,-,-,TRBV27,15
CASRLHTGTGGNSPLHF,TGTGCCAGCAGGCTTCATACCGGGACAGGTGGCAATTCACCCCTCCACTTT,TRBJ1-6,TRBD1,-,TRBV28,17
CASSQRGGSQPQHF,TGTGCCAGCAGCCAGCGGGGGGGTAGTCAGCCCCAGCATTTT,TRBJ1-5,-,once,TRBV3-1/TRBV3-2,14
CASSLGYGSLNTGELFF,TGTGCCAGCAGCTTAGGTTATGGTAGCTTGAACACCGGGGAGCTGTTTTTT,TRBJ2-2,-,once,TRBV7-3,17
CASSLAQNTDTQYF,TGTGCCAGCAGCTTAGCACAGAACACAGATACGCAGTATTTT,TRBJ2-3,-,-,TRBV7-2,14
CASSQVAGILNSPLHF,TGCGCCAGCAGCCAAGTCGCGGGAATCTTAAATTCACCCCTCCACTTT,TRBJ1-6,-,-,TRBV4-1,16
CASSRGTGGDYNEQFF,TGTGCCAGCAGTAGGGGTACAGGGGGCGATTACAATGAGCAGTTCTTC,TRBJ2-1,TRBD1,-,TRBV6-4,16
CASSQRTGGADGSSYEQYF,TGCGCCAGCAGTCAACGGACAGGGGGCGCCGATGGGTCATCCTACGAGCAGTACTTC,TRBJ2-7,TRBD1,-,TRBV23-1,19
CASSESQGNQPQHF,TGCGCCAGCAGTGAGAGTCAGGGTAATCAGCCCCAGCATTTT,TRBJ1-5,-,once,TRBV10-2,14
CASSATGRETQYF,TGTGCCAGCAGCGCCACGGGTAGGGAGACCCAGTACTTC,TRBJ2-5,-,-,TRBV11-3,13
CATSRDSPYEQFF,TGTGCCACCAGCAGAGATAGTCCCTATGAGCAGTTCTTC,TRBJ2-1,-,-,TRBV15,13
CASSLAREGRVYNEQFF,TGTGCCAGCAGCTTGGCTAGGGAGGGGCGCGTGTACAATGAGCAGTTCTTC,TRBJ2-1,TRBD2,few,TRBV5-4,17
CASSLATTDTQYF,TGTGCCAGCAGCTTAGCGACAACAGATACGCAGTATTTT,TRBJ2-3,-,-,TRBV11-1,13
CSVGSTGNQPQHF,TGCAGCGTTGGGAGCACTGGCAATCAGCCCCAGCATTTT,TRBJ1-5,-,-,TRBV29-1,13
CASSEALGGPYGYTF,TGTGCCAGCAGTGAAGCGCTAGGAGGTCCTTATGGCTACACCTTC,TRBJ1-2,-,-,TRBV2,15
CASSIAGTGGRNQPQHF,TGTGCCAGTAGTATCGCAGGGACAGGGGGTCGCAATCAGCCCCAGCATTTT,TRBJ1-5,TRBD1,once,TRBV19,17
CAWKRGAGNTIYF,TGTGCCTGGAAGCGGGGGGCTGGAAACACCATATATTTT,TRBJ1-3,-,-,TRBV30,13